The 27 T cell receptor beta chains below were found in one sample sequenced in a study of regulatory T cells in long-lasting Graves disease (dated by TCRdb to 2020 to 2022). Library preparation used multiplex PCR. The listed sequencing device is Illumina HiSeq 4000. To build TCR beta libraries, CDR3 regions were amplified by Arm-PCR using iRepertoire HTBI primers. TCRdb reworked the public reads: Q25 trimming with fastp, MiXCR clone assembly, productive beta chains retained. Rows are combined by CDR3 protein, so each entry shows the most common genes and DNA. Here the sample has 350,000 to 450,000 distinct CDR3 sequences; about an eighth occur a single time. The ten largest clonotypes hold about 19% of the sample. The sample's time point label is to be understood as: newly diagnosed GD, antithyroid drugs for less than 3 months. For both TCR sequencing and RNA sequencing, RNA was extracted from PBMCs in TRIzol.

This sample also belongs to another study, concerning T cells in Graves' hyperthyroidism and ophthalmopathy.

Material: peripheral blood mononuclear cells (PBMCs), obtained at new diagnosis, from a patient treated with antithyroid drugs. The source is a woman between 18 and 29 years old with Graves disease. Donor details come from another sample of the same person, matched by shared clones.

This clonotype was recorded a few times. This chain connects TRBV10-1 to TRBJ2-2; TRBD2 agrees at 9 bases. This CDR3 contains 14 residues. V lost 2 bases, J lost 10 bases, and 5 bases stayed unmatched. CDR1 and CDR2 (germline): WNHNN, SYGVQD (reference sequence). The CDR3 region has the DNA TGCGCCAGCAGTGAGGCGGGGGGGGGGCCGGAGCTGTTTTTT. Translation: CASSEAGGGPELFF.

This clonotype was seen only a few times. The V gene is TRBV4-1, the J gene TRBJ1-2, with D uncertain. Germline CDR1 MGHRA, CDR2 YSYEKL. The CDR3 has 15 amino acids. Deletions cut 3 bases from V and 4 bases from J, with 15 bases between. This chain's CDR3 is CASSHRTGISYGYTF. The CDR3 DNA follows: TGCGCCAGCAGCCACAGGACTGGGATCTCCTATGGCTACACCTTC.

This clonotype was observed at least ten times. The chain carries TRBV7-9 and TRBJ1-1; possible D gene TRBD1, 5 bases. V lost 2 bases and J 0 bases, leaving 16 bases between the germline ends. Germline assignment: CDR1 SEHNR and CDR2 FQNEAQ (reference sequence). The CDR3 has 17 residues. The CDR3 DNA reads TGTGCCAGCAGCTTAAGGGTAACAGGTCCAATGAACACTGAAGCTTTCTTT. It specifies CASSLRVTGPMNTEAFF.

This clonotype was counted at least ten times. This chain connects TRBV5-1 to TRBJ1-4, with D possibly being TRBD1 (5 bases). V gave up 4 bases and J gave up 6 bases, with 16 bases separating them. The CDR3 has 15 residues. In germline, CDR1 is SGHRS, CDR2 YFSETQ. In DNA, the CDR3 is TGCGCCAGCAGCCAGGGACCGTCCGTGGATGAAAAACTGTTTTTT. This translates into CASSQGPSVDEKLFF. The full variable domain, its missing parts supplied by reference TRBV5-1 and TRBJ1-4, is KAGVTQTPRYLIKTRGQQVTLSCSPISGHRSVSWYQQTPGQGLQFLFEYFSETQRNKGNFPGRFSGRQFSNSRSEMNVSTLELGDSALYLCASSQGPSVDEKLFFGSGTQLSVL.

This chain uses TRBV4-1 with TRBJ1-2; D might be TRBD1 (5 bases). Trimming took off 3 bases at V and 5 bases at J, with 19 bases between the two ends. Germline V gives CDR1 MGHRA, CDR2 YSYEKL. The CDR3 totals 16 residues. The CDR3 protein is CASSHSVITGGYGYTF. In DNA form, the CDR3 reads TGCGCCAGCAGCCACTCGGTTATTACCGGGGGATATGGCTACACCTTC.

This clonotype showed up many times. The chain employs TRBV27 and TRBJ2-1; D possibly matches TRBD1 or TRBD2 (6 bases each). This CDR3 has 16 amino acids. V dropped 2 bases and J dropped 0 bases, with 11 bases sitting between them. Germline CDR1 MNHEY, CDR2 SMNVEV (reference sequence). CDR3: CASSLGGLTSYNEQFF. The CDR3 coding sequence is TGTGCCAGCAGTTTAGGGGGGCTGACCTCCTACAATGAGCAGTTCTTC.

Many counts were recorded for this clonotype. CDR3 in amino acids: CSAPSSGRPPNTQYF. The CDR3 bases are TGCAGTGCTCCCTCTAGCGGGAGGCCACCCAATACGCAGTATTTT. The V call is TRBV20-1, the J call TRBJ2-3, with 11 bases aligning to TRBD2. The germline V gene encodes CDR1 DFQATT and CDR2 SNEGSKA (reference sequence). V shed 5 bases, J shed 7 bases, and the junction held 11 bases outside the gene matches. CDR3 length: 15 amino acids.

This clonotype was detected ten times or more. The gene calls are TRBV12-3 or TRBV12-4 and TRBJ2-7; weak D call: TRBD2 (6 bases). This CDR3 region has 18 residues. V was pared by 3 bases and J by 0 bases, with 21 bases between. The CDR3 coding sequence is TGTGCCAGCAGTTTGTCCAGCCGCCTAGCGTACCACTCCTACGAGCAGTACTTC. This codes for CASSLSSRLAYHSYEQYF.

This clonotype appeared many times. V is TRBV2 and J is TRBJ2-3; 9 bases align to TRBD2. This CDR3 contains 14 residues. Germline values: CDR1 SNHLY, CDR2 FYNNEI. J was trimmed by 3 bases and V by 7 bases; bases with no gene match: 5. The CDR3 DNA reads TGTGCCAGCACTGAGGGACTAGCTACAGATACGCAGTATTTT. Protein sequence: CASTEGLATDTQYF.

This clonotype occurred many times. The V gene is TRBV6-1, the J gene TRBJ2-1; 13 positions agree with TRBD2. The CDR3 runs 19 residues. The V gene end was trimmed by 6 bases and the J gene end by 7 bases; junction bases not matched to a gene: 18. In germline, CDR1 is MNHNS, CDR2 SASEGT. The CDR3 loop reads CASSHATTSGRGIRNEQFF. The CDR3 DNA reads TGTGCCAGCAGCCACGCCACCACTAGCGGGAGGGGCATACGGAATGAGCAGTTCTTC.

This clonotype has a handful of counts. The chain employs TRBV20-1 and TRBJ2-1; 11 nucleotides agree with TRBD2. Germline V gives CDR1 DFQATT, CDR2 SNEGSKA (reference sequence). The CDR3 is 16 amino acids. The V and J ends lost 2 bases and 5 bases, in that order; junction bases with no gene match: 8. The CDR3 region has the DNA TGCAGTGCTAGACAAATTAGCGGGAGGGCGGACAATGAGCAGTTCTTC. It specifies CSARQISGRADNEQFF.

This clonotype has at least ten counts. The genes are TRBV20-1 and TRBJ2-3; TRBD2 might be the D (6 bases). Trimming took off 6 bases at V and 0 bases at J, with 10 bases between the two ends. This CDR3 contains 13 residues. Germline loops: CDR1 DFQATT, CDR2 SNEGSKA (reference sequence). CDR3 protein: CSARDSSTDTQYF. The CDR3 DNA follows: TGCAGTGCCCGGGACTCTAGCACAGATACGCAGTATTTT.

A word on this clonotype: This may arise from a read error, as a much more abundant clone is one base away. This chain uses TRBV20-1 with TRBJ2-7, with D perhaps matching TRBD2 (6 bases). The V gene lost 3 bases and the J gene lost 5 bases, with 17 bases spanning the gap. This CDR3 has 14 residues. Germline values: CDR1 DFQATT, CDR2 SNEGSKA (reference sequence). CDR3 residues: CSASGGESYDEQYF. Written as DNA, the CDR3 is TGCAGTGCTAGCGGGGGTGAGAGTTACGACGAGCAGTACTTC.

This clonotype was recorded many times. J is TRBJ1-2 and V is TRBV12-3 or TRBV12-4; the D is unclear. The CDR3 runs 11 residues. V was pared by 6 bases and J by 13 bases, with 15 bases between. The CDR3 bases are TGTGCCAGCAGCCCAACTCGGACTCCCACCTTC. This encodes CASSPTRTPTF.

This clonotype was recorded a few times. This sequence joins TRBV7-9 and TRBJ1-4, with TRBD1 matching 8 bases. V dropped 0 bases and J dropped 8; count of bases not matched to a gene: 8. This CDR3 spans 16 amino acids. The V gene's germline CDR1 is SEHNR and CDR2 FQNEAQ (reference sequence). The CDR3 sequence is CASSLAGTGPVEKLFF. The CDR3 region has the DNA TGTGCCAGCAGCTTAGCCGGGACAGGCCCCGTCGAAAAACTGTTTTTT. The full variable domain, completed using reference TRBV7-9 and TRBJ1-4, is DTGVSQNPRHKITKRGQNVTFRCDPISEHNRLYWYRQTLGQGPEFLTYFQNEAQLEKSRLLSDRFSAERPKGSFSTLEIQRTEQGDSAMYLCASSLAGTGPVEKLFFGSGTQLSVL.

There are a few counts of this clonotype. The V and J genes are TRBV7-3 and TRBJ2-1; 11 nucleotides align to TRBD2. J lost 10 bases, V lost 4 bases, and 9 bases had no gene match. Germline CDR1 SGHTA, CDR2 FQGTGA. The CDR3 spans 15 residues. The CDR3 region has the DNA TGTGCCAGCAGCTCACTAGCGGGGGCCTTCGGGGAGCAGTTCTTC. Protein product: CASSSLAGAFGEQFF.

A note on this clonotype: A much bigger clone sits one base away, suggesting this may be a read error. V gene TRBV20-1 combines with J gene TRBJ2-5, with a possible D match to TRBD2 (5 bases). The V end lost 6 bases, the J end lost 8 bases, and 22 bases lay between the germline ends. The CDR3 runs 14 residues. The germline gives CDR1 DFQATT, CDR2 SNEGSKA (reference sequence). The CDR3 nucleotides are TGCAGTGCCCATTCGGGGTCAGAGGTCCTCACCCAGTACTTC. As protein: CSAHSGSEVLTQYF.

Only a few counts were recorded for this clonotype. The rearrangement joins TRBV2 to TRBJ2-1; 7 bases align to TRBD2. The V gene end was trimmed by 7 bases and the J gene end by 4 bases; junction bases not matched to a gene: 13. From germline, CDR1 is SNHLY and CDR2 FYNNEI. CDR3 length: 16 residues. As DNA, the CDR3 is TGTGCCAGCATTAAGGTCGGCGGGAGATTGTACAATGAGCAGTTCTTC. Translation gives CASIKVGGRLYNEQFF.

The genes are TRBV4-2 and TRBJ2-1; weak D call: TRBD1 (5 bases). Trimming pared 4 bases from V and 2 bases from J, leaving 9 bases between. Germline assignment: CDR1 LGHNA and CDR2 YNFKEQ. The CDR3 has 14 amino acids. The CDR3 DNA is TGTGCCAGCAGCCCACAGGACGCCTACAATGAGCAGTTCTTC. It specifies CASSPQDAYNEQFF.

In its sample, this clonotype was seen many times. The chain uses TRBV5-1 and TRBJ1-3, with D uncertain. V shed 0 bases and J shed 0 bases, with 7 bases lying between them. The germline V gene has CDR1 SGHRS and CDR2 YFSETQ. The CDR3 has 15 amino acids. The CDR3 loop is CASSLGVASGNTIYF. CDR3 coding DNA: TGCGCCAGCAGCTTGGGGGTCGCCTCTGGAAACACCATATATTTT. Full variable domain (rest looked up from reference TRBV5-1 and TRBJ1-3): KAGVTQTPRYLIKTRGQQVTLSCSPISGHRSVSWYQQTPGQGLQFLFEYFSETQRNKGNFPGRFSGRQFSNSRSEMNVSTLELGDSALYLCASSLGVASGNTIYFGEGSWLTVV.

This clonotype was found a few times. The genes are TRBV3-1 and TRBJ2-3, with 14 bases matching TRBD2. The CDR3 covers 17 residues. CDR1 is LGHDT, CDR2 YNNKEL, per germline (reference sequence). V lost 1 base and J lost 4; bases outside the gene matches: 4. The CDR3 is CASSQVPGLAGADTQYF. CDR3 DNA: TGTGCCAGCAGCCAAGTTCCGGGACTAGCGGGAGCAGATACGCAGTATTTT.

The DNA of the CDR3 is TGTGCCAGCAGCCCCTCCGGGGGCAGGTTTAATGAGCAGTTCTTC. It yields the protein CASSPSGGRFNEQFF. The chain links TRBV13 to TRBJ2-1; the D call may be TRBD1 or TRBD2 (6 bases each). Trimming shortened V by 5 bases and J by 7 bases, and 18 bases separated the two germline ends. Germline V lookup: CDR1 PRHDT, CDR2 FYEKMQ (reference sequence). CDR3 length: 15 amino acids.

This clonotype appeared many times. The J gene is TRBJ2-5, the V gene TRBV20-1; no clear D. Trimming left V 1 base short and J 5 bases short, with 5 bases between. This CDR3 region has 11 residues. Germline values: CDR1 DFQATT, CDR2 SNEGSKA (reference sequence). The CDR3 DNA sequence: TGCAGTGCTAGAGGTGGGGAGACCCAGTACTTC. This encodes CSARGGETQYF.

This clonotype was seen ten or more times. This chain uses TRBV12-5 with TRBJ2-2, with D maybe TRBD1 (6 bases). The V gene's germline CDR1 is LGHNT and CDR2 FRNRAP. Trimming shortened V by 0 bases and J by 4 bases, and 12 bases separated the two germline ends. The CDR3 length is 16 residues. This CDR3 reads CASGLVFQGFTGELFF. The DNA of the CDR3 is TGTGCTAGTGGTTTGGTATTTCAGGGGTTCACCGGGGAGCTGTTTTTT.

The chain recombines TRBV27 with TRBJ2-7, with TRBD1 matching 10 bases. Looked up from germline, CDR1 is MNHEY and CDR2 is SMNVEV (reference sequence). The CDR3 spans 16 residues. Unmatched junction bases numbered 12, after V lost 7 bases and J lost 3 bases. The CDR3 region has the DNA TGTGCCAGCACCCCTGCGACAGGGGGCCCAGGCTACGAGCAGTACTTC. It encodes CASTPATGGPGYEQYF.

The V call is TRBV12-3 or TRBV12-4, the J call TRBJ2-5, with D hard to call. Deletions cut 2 bases from V and 3 bases from J, with 10 bases between. The CDR3 spans 14 residues. The chain's CDR3 is CASSLRAGEETQYF. CDR3 sequence (DNA): TGTGCCAGCAGTTTAAGGGCAGGCGAAGAGACCCAGTACTTC.

The sample holds a few counts of this clonotype. The chain couples TRBV10-3 to TRBJ2-2; TRBD2 agrees at 14 bases. This CDR3 is 16 amino acids long. V was clipped by 8 bases and J by 4 bases; unmatched bases: 6. Germline assignment: CDR1 ENHRY and CDR2 SYGVKD. This chain's CDR3 is CAIGGTSGRGTGELFF. The CDR3 region has the DNA TGTGCCATCGGGGGGACTAGCGGGAGAGGCACCGGGGAGCTGTTTTTT.